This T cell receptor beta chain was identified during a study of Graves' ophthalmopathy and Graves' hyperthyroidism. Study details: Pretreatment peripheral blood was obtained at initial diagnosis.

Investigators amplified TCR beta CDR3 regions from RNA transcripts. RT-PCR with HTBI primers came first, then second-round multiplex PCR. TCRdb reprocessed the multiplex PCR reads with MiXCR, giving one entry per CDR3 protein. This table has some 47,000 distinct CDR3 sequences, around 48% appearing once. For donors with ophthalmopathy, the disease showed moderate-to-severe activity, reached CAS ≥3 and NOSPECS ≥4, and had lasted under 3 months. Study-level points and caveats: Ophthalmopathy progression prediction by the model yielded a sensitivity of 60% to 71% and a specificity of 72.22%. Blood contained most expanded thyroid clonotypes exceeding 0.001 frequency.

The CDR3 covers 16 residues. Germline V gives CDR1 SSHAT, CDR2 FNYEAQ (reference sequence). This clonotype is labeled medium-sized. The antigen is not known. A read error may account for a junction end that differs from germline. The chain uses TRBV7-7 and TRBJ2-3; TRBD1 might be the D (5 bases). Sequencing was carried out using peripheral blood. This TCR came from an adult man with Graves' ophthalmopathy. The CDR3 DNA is TGTGCTAGCAGCTTAGGGGCCGGATTGAGCACAGATACGCAGTATTTT. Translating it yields CASSLGAGLSTDTQYF.